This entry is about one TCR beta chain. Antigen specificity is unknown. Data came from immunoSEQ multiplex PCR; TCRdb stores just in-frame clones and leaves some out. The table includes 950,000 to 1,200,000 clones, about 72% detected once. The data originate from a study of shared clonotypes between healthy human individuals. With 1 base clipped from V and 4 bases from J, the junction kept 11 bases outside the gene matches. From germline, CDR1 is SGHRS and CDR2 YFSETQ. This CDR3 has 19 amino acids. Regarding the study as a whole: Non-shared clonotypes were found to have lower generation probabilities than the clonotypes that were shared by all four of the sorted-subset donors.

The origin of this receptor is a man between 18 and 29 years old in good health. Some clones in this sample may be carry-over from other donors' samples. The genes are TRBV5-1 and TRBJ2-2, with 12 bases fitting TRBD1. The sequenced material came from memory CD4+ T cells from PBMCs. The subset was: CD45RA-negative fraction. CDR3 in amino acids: CASSLHWDRGPATTGELFF. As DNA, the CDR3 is TGCGCCAGCAGCTTGCACTGGGACAGGGGGCCTGCGACCACCGGGGAGCTGTTTTTT.